These 15 T cell receptor beta chains were sequenced from one sample in a study of cytomegalovirus exposure and HLA in healthy donors. Primers included in the PCR were 60 Vbeta and 13 Jbeta primers. TCRdb keeps only in-frame clones here, not all; method: immunoSEQ multiplex PCR. The sample holds roughly 120,000 clones; more than 80% are singletons and the top ten take around 1.9%. The sample comprised PBMCs. The receptors derive from a man aged 35 to 55 in good health and CMV-seronegative.

The chain combines TRBV29-1 with TRBJ1-1; TRBD1 matches at 7 bases. Germline values: CDR1 SQVTM, CDR2 ANQGSEA. This CDR3 contains 14 residues. The J segment lost 7 bases and the V segment lost 3 bases, leaving 11 bases of the junction unmatched. As DNA, the CDR3 is TGCAGCGTTGACAGGGGCAGGGGGTTGGGTGAAGCTTTCTTT. Amino acid sequence: CSVDRGRGLGEAFF.

The V gene is TRBV7-9, the J gene TRBJ1-5; possibly TRBD1 for D (5 bases). This CDR3 has 14 residues. CDR1 SEHNR and CDR2 FQNEAQ come from the germline V gene (reference sequence). The V and J ends lost 1 base and 7 bases respectively, with 11 bases between them. CDR3 bases: TGTGCCAGCAGCTTAGGGGGGGTTTGGCAGCCCCAGCATTTT. Its translation: CASSLGGVWQPQHF. The whole variable domain, remainder taken from reference TRBV7-9 and TRBJ1-5, is DTGVSQNPRHKITKRGQNVTFRCDPISEHNRLYWYRQTLGQGPEFLTYFQNEAQLEKSRLLSDRFSAERPKGSFSTLEIQRTEQGDSAMYLCASSLGGVWQPQHFGDGTRLSIL.

The CDR3 region is CASRDQGSGNTIYF. Written as DNA, the CDR3 is TGTGCCAGCAGGGACCAGGGATCTGGAAACACCATATATTTT. The chain has TRBV6-1 and TRBJ1-3; perhaps TRBD1 as D (5 bases). Trimming took 6 bases from V and 1 from J, leaving 10 bases between them. This CDR3 contains 14 residues. Germline assignment: CDR1 MNHNS and CDR2 SASEGT.

The chain joins TRBV2 to TRBJ2-7; tentative D call: TRBD2 (5 bases). The ends were cut back, 7 bases at V and 8 bases at J, with 15 bases in the middle. Germline V gene lookup returns CDR1 SNHLY and CDR2 FYNNEI. This CDR3 has 12 residues. CDR3 bases: TGTGCCAGCATATCCGGGGTTAAAAAGCAGTACTTC. Its protein product is CASISGVKKQYF.

This clone was found once. The genes are TRBV5-6 and TRBJ1-2, with TRBD1 matching 7 bases. Looked up from germline, CDR1 is SGHDT and CDR2 is YYEEEE. V was pared by 4 bases and J by 2 bases, with 8 bases of the junction left unmatched. This CDR3 has 15 amino acids. The CDR3, as DNA: TGTGCCAGCAGCGGGGAAAGGGGGCGAAACTATGGCTACACCTTC. Its translation is CASSGERGRNYGYTF.

The CDR3 coding sequence is TGTGCCAGCAACCCCCTGGCGGGAGGCTACGAGCAGTACTTC. Its protein product is CASNPLAGGYEQYF. The V call is TRBV7-9, the J call TRBJ2-7, with 8 bases that match TRBD2. Germline V gives CDR1 SEHNR, CDR2 FQNEAQ (reference sequence). The CDR3 runs to 14 residues. V was pared by 7 bases and J by 3 bases, with 8 bases of the junction left unmatched.

The V and J genes are TRBV28 and TRBJ1-4, with D hard to call. Germline CDR1 is MDHEN and CDR2 is SYDVKM. The CDR3 loop spans 12 amino acids. V shed 10 bases and J shed 5 bases, with 11 bases lying between them. CDR3 sequence: CATWTGNEKLFF. The CDR3 region has the DNA TGTGCCACCTGGACTGGGAATGAAAAACTGTTTTTT.

The chain joins TRBV7-9 to TRBJ2-6; 9 bases are shared with TRBD1. V shed 8 bases, J shed 0 bases, and the junction held 8 bases outside the gene matches. Germline CDR1 is SEHNR and CDR2 is FQNEAQ (reference sequence). CDR3 length equals 17 residues. CDR3 bases: TGTGCCAGCGTACGGGACAGGGCTTTCTCTGGGGCCAACGTCCTGACTTTC. Translation: CASVRDRAFSGANVLTF.

This clone was found once. This chain joins TRBV5-6 and TRBJ1-2; weak D call: TRBD1 (5 bases). V was clipped by 4 bases and J by 8 bases, with 12 bases between them. Germline V gene sequence: CDR1 SGHDT, CDR2 YYEEEE. The CDR3 spans 12 residues. CDR3 nucleotides: TGTGCCAGCAGCATGATCAGGGAAGGCTACACCTTC. This codes for CASSMIREGYTF.

The V gene is TRBV19, the J gene TRBJ2-7; tentative D call: TRBD1 (5 bases). Looked up from germline, CDR1 is LNHDA and CDR2 is SQIVND (reference sequence). The CDR3 extends over 18 amino acids. Deletions cut 3 bases from V and 0 bases from J, with 21 bases between. The CDR3 region is CASSIRRAGMLSSYEQYF. For the CDR3, the DNA is TGTGCCAGTAGTATCAGGCGTGCAGGGATGCTGAGCTCCTACGAGCAGTACTTC. The variable domain in full, with the rest retrieved from reference TRBV19 and TRBJ2-7, is DGGITQSPKYLFRKEGQNVTLSCEQNLNHDAMYWYRQDPGQGLRLIYYSQIVNDFQKGDIAEGYSVSREKKESFPLTVTSAQKNPTAFYLCASSIRRAGMLSSYEQYFGPGTRLTVT.

Only a few counts were recorded for this clone. The V and J genes are TRBV4-3 and TRBJ1-1; no clear D gene. V lost 0 bases to trimming and J lost 1 base, with 9 bases between them. Germline-derived CDR1 and CDR2 are LGHNA and YSLEER. The CDR3 consists of 15 residues. The DNA of the CDR3 is TGCGCCAGCAGCCAAGATCTGACACAGAACACTGAAGCTTTCTTT. Encoded protein: CASSQDLTQNTEAFF.

The J gene is TRBJ2-4, the V gene TRBV11-2, with 8 positions matching TRBD1. V was pared by 4 bases and J by 7 bases, with 6 bases of the junction left unmatched. The CDR3 spans 14 residues. CDR1 SGHAT and CDR2 FQNNGV come from the germline V gene. CDR3 region: CASSWDRTSNIQYF. In nucleotides, the CDR3 is TGTGCCAGCAGCTGGGACAGGACTTCCAACATTCAGTACTTC.

The chain is built from TRBV7-2 and TRBJ1-4, with TRBD1 as a possible D gene (6 bases). V was trimmed by 7 bases and J by 7 bases, leaving 25 bases between them. Germline-derived CDR1 and CDR2 are SGHTA and FQGNSA. The CDR3 extends over 17 amino acids. The CDR3 reads CASNLPKGVPLCEKLFF. The CDR3 DNA sequence: TGTGCCAGCAACCTACCGAAGGGGGTACCTCTTTGTGAAAAACTGTTTTTT. Filled out from reference TRBV7-2 and TRBJ1-4, the complete variable domain reads GAGVSQSPSNKVTEKGKDVELRCDPISGHTALYWYRQSLGQGLEFLIYFQGNSAPDKSGLPSDRFSAERTGGSVSTLTIQRTQQEDSAVYLCASNLPKGVPLCEKLFFGSGTQLSVL.

The chain employs TRBV28 and TRBJ2-2; D is uncertain. This CDR3 spans 11 amino acids. Trimming shortened V by 6 bases and J by 8 bases, and 7 bases separated the two germline ends. Per the germline V gene, CDR1 is MDHEN and CDR2 is SYDVKM. CDR3 loop: CASSKRGELFF. The CDR3 region has the DNA TGTGCCAGCAGCAAGAGGGGGGAGCTGTTTTTT. Full variable domain (remainder filled in from reference TRBV28 and TRBJ2-2): DVKVTQSSRYLVKRTGEKVFLECVQDMDHENMFWYRQDPGLGLRLIYFSYDVKMKEKGDIPEGYSVSREKKERFSLILESASTNQTSMYLCASSKRGELFFGEGSRLTVL.

The chain employs TRBV7-2 and TRBJ1-4; 7 nucleotides agree with TRBD1. This CDR3 is built from 16 residues. The germline V gene encodes CDR1 SGHTA and CDR2 FQGNSA. J gave up 7 bases and V 2 bases, and 10 bases lay outside the gene matches. CDR3 loop: CASSLIGTATSEKLFF. The CDR3 DNA reads TGTGCCAGCAGCTTAATTGGGACAGCGACCTCTGAAAAACTGTTTTTT.